This TCR beta chain was identified in a study of resident and recirculating memory T cells in vitiligo. In the study overall: Epidermis came from shave biopsies of lesional and nonlesional sites, plus PBMCs. The samples were homogenized without cell sorting before genomic DNA extraction. Findings of the study overall: Clonality differed among vitiligo lesions, with no unique dominant clone.

No patient showed confetti depigmentation, a clinical sign of active disease. Generated by immunoSEQ multiplex PCR, the TCRdb table keeps only in-frame clones and is missing some. The table includes approximately 69,000 clones, roughly nine tenths detected once. The germline V gene encodes CDR1 SGHVS and CDR2 FQNEAQ. Trimming shortened V by 1 base and J by 2 bases, and 11 bases separated the two germline ends. The CDR3 runs 15 residues. In the case of this clone: Antigen specificity is unknown.

The receptor's source is a male donor with vitiligo. This sequence joins TRBV7-8 and TRBJ1-2, with a tentative D call TRBD1 (5 bases). Sequencing input: blood. The CDR3 DNA sequence: TGTGCCAGCAGCTTAGGGGTTCGGGGGAACTATGGCTACACCTTC. Translated, it gives CASSLGVRGNYGYTF.